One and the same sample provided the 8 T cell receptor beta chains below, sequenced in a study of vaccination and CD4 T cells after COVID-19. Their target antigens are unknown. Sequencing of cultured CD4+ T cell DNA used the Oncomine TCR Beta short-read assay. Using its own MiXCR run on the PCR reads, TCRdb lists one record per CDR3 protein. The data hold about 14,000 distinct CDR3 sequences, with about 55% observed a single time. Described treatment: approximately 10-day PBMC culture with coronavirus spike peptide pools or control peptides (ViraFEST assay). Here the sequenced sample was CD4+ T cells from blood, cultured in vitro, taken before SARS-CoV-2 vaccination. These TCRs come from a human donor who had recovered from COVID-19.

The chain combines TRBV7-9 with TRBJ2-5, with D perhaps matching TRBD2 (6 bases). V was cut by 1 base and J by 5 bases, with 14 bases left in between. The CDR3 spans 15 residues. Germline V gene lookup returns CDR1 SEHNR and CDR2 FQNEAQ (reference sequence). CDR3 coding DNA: TGTGCCAGCAGCTTAGTCACGGGAGTAGTGGAGACCCAGTACTTC. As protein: CASSLVTGVVETQYF.

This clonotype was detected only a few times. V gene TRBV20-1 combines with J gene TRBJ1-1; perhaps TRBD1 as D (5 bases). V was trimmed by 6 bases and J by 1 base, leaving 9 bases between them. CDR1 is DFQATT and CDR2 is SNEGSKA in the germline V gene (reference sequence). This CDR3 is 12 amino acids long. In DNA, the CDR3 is TGCAGTGCGAGCCAGGGGAACACTGAAGCTTTCTTT. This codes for CSASQGNTEAFF.

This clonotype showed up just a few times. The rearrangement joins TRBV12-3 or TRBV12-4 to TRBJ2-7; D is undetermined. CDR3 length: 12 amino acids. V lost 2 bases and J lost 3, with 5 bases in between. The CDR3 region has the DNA TGTGCCAGCAGTTTAAACGGCTACGAGCAGTACTTC. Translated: CASSLNGYEQYF.

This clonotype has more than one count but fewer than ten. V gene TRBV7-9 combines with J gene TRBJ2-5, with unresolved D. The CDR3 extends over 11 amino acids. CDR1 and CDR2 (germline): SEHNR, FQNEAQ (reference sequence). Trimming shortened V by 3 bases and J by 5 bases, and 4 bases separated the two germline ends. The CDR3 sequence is CASSFLETQYF. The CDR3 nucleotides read TGTGCCAGCAGCTTTCTGGAGACCCAGTACTTC.

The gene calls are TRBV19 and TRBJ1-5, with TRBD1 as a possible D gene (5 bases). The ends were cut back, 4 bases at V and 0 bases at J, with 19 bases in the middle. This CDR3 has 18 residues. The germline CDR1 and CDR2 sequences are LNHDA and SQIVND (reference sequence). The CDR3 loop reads CASSKGRAPLYSNQPQHF. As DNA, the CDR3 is TGTGCCAGTAGTAAGGGCAGGGCACCCCTTTATAGCAATCAGCCCCAGCATTTT.

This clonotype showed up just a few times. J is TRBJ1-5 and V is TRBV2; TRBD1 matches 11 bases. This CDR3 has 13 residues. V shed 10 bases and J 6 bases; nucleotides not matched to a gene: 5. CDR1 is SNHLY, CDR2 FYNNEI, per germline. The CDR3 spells CATTDRGLQPQHF. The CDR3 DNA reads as TGTGCCACCACGGACAGGGGGCTTCAGCCCCAGCATTTT. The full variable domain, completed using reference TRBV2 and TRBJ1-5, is EPEVTQTPSHQVTQMGQEVILRCVPISNHLYFYWYRQILGQKVEFLVSFYNNEISEKSEIFDDQFSVERPDGSNFTLKIRSTKLEDSAMYFCATTDRGLQPQHFGDGTRLSIL.

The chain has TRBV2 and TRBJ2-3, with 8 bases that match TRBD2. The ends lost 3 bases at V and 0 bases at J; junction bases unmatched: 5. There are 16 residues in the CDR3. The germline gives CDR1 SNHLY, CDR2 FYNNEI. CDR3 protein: CASSDNGGGSTDTQYF. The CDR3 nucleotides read TGTGCCAGCAGTGATAACGGCGGGGGGAGCACAGATACGCAGTATTTT.

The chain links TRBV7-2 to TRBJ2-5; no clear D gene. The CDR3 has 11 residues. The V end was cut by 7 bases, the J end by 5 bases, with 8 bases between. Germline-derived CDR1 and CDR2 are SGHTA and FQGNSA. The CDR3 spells CASTLGETQYF. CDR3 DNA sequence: TGTGCCAGCACCTTGGGGGAGACCCAGTACTTC.